One and the same sample provided the 17 T cell receptor beta chains below, sequenced in a study of T-cell memory formation after mild COVID-19. TCRdb reprocessed the 5' RACE reads via MiXCR and lists one record per CDR3 protein. The sample includes about 33,000 distinct CDR3 sequences, around 21% of them seen just once. The specimen sequenced was PBMCs or a T cell subset sorted from them (not recorded which). The receptors come from an adult who had mild COVID-19 (a few samples of this study predate the infection). Cell type and time point are not known.

This clonotype was recorded at least ten times. J is TRBJ1-5 and V is TRBV18; D call uncertain. From germline, CDR1 is KGHSH and CDR2 LQKENI. The CDR3 is 16 residues long. V was shortened by 0 bases and J by 0 bases, with 9 bases between the two germline ends. This CDR3 reads CASSPPGGGSNQPQHF. CDR3 nucleotides: TGTGCCAGCTCACCACCGGGCGGTGGTAGCAATCAGCCCCAGCATTTT. Supplemented by reference TRBV18 and TRBJ1-5, the full variable domain reads NAGVMQNPRHLVRRRGQEARLRCSPMKGHSHVYWYRQLPEEGLKFMVYLQKENIIDESGMPKERFSAEFPKEGPSILRIQQVVRGDSAAYFCASSPPGGGSNQPQHFGDGTRLSIL.

This clonotype has only one observation. This may be a read error, as it is one base from a much larger clone. The CDR3 coding sequence is TGTGCCAGCAGCCCCGATGGGGGGCTAACTGAAGCTTTCTTT. Translation gives CASSPDGGLTEAFF. The chain uses TRBV5-5 and TRBJ1-1; possible D gene TRBD1, 6 bases. The CDR3 consists of 14 residues. Germline assignment: CDR1 SGHKS and CDR2 YYEKEE (reference sequence). V was pared by 4 bases and J by 5 bases, with 15 bases between.

This clonotype was detected many times. The rearrangement joins TRBV7-9 to TRBJ2-1; 9 bases align to TRBD1. The germline CDR1 and CDR2 sequences are SEHNR and FQNEAQ (reference sequence). Trimming removed 5 bases from V and 8 bases from J; junction bases left unmatched: 10. The CDR3 loop spans 15 amino acids. DNA of the CDR3: TGTGCCAGCAGCCTCAAAAGGACAGGGGACGATGAGCAGTTCTTC. Translated: CASSLKRTGDDEQFF.

This clonotype occurred many times. This chain connects TRBV7-8 to TRBJ2-1; possible D gene TRBD2, 6 bases. V was shortened by 5 bases and J by 13 bases, with 15 bases between the two germline ends. Germline CDR1 SGHVS, CDR2 FQNEAQ. The CDR3 sequence is 12 residues long. The CDR3 reads CASSAVLAIQFF. CDR3 nucleotide sequence: TGTGCCAGCAGCGCCGTGCTAGCGATTCAGTTCTTC.

This clonotype has a handful of counts. The chain is built from TRBV24-1 and TRBJ2-1; 7 bases agree with TRBD2. The germline V gene encodes CDR1 KGHDR and CDR2 SFDVKD. The CDR3 length is 13 residues. V trimming: 9 bases; J trimming: 9 bases; junction bases outside the gene matches: 10. The CDR3 DNA reads as TGTGCCACCGGGGACTATAATCCGACTGAGCAGTTCTTC. This encodes CATGDYNPTEQFF.

The chain links TRBV7-9 to TRBJ1-1; no clear D. Germline CDR1 and CDR2: SEHNR and FQNEAQ (reference sequence). V was clipped by 1 base and J by 4 bases, with 10 bases between them. The CDR3 runs 14 residues. CDR3 sequence: CASSLVRLGTEAFF. CDR3 DNA sequence: TGTGCCAGCAGCTTAGTGCGGCTCGGCACTGAAGCTTTCTTT.

The table lists this clonotype with many counts. The CDR3 reads CASSLSTVSNQPQHF. The CDR3 DNA follows: TGTGCCAGCAGCTTATCGACAGTTAGCAATCAGCCCCAGCATTTT. The chain carries TRBV7-2 and TRBJ1-5; tentative D call: TRBD1 (5 bases). The CDR3 is 15 residues long. CDR1 SGHTA and CDR2 FQGNSA come from the germline V gene. Trimming shortened V by 2 bases and J by 0 bases, and 8 bases separated the two germline ends.

At least ten counts were recorded for this clonotype. This chain joins TRBV19 and TRBJ2-7; D is uncertain. The V end lost 1 base, the J end lost 2 bases, and 9 bases lay between the germline ends. Germline V gene lookup returns CDR1 LNHDA and CDR2 SQIVND (reference sequence). The CDR3 is 14 residues long. Here the CDR3 reads CASSIAGIPYEQYF. The CDR3 DNA follows: TGTGCCAGTAGTATAGCTGGCATCCCCTACGAGCAGTACTTC.

At least ten counts were recorded for this clonotype. The chain is built from TRBV2 and TRBJ2-7, with 11 positions matching TRBD1. Trimming cost V 8 bases and J 3 bases; bases outside gene matches: 6. The CDR3 consists of 14 residues. Germline lookup yields CDR1 SNHLY and CDR2 FYNNEI. CDR3 region: CASLRGTGGYEQYF. CDR3 coding DNA: TGTGCCAGCCTGCGGGGGACAGGGGGCTACGAGCAGTACTTC.

The chain links TRBV4-1 to TRBJ1-2, with D uncertain. V was trimmed by 2 bases and J by 7 bases, leaving 11 bases between them. This CDR3 spans 13 amino acids. Germline CDR1 is MGHRA and CDR2 is YSYEKL. CDR3 loop: CASSQLYPGGYTF. The CDR3 coding sequence is TGCGCCAGCAGCCAATTGTATCCTGGTGGCTACACCTTC.

Ten or more counts support this clonotype. V is TRBV5-8 and J is TRBJ2-3, with 10 bases fitting TRBD2. There are 17 residues in the CDR3. The V gene's germline CDR1 is SGHTS and CDR2 YDEGEE. Trimming cost V 4 bases and J 0 bases; bases outside gene matches: 8. CDR3 sequence reads: CASSAFGGLASTDTQYF. CDR3 bases: TGTGCCAGCAGCGCATTTGGGGGACTAGCGAGCACAGATACGCAGTATTTT.

This clonotype has a count of ten or more. The J gene is TRBJ2-1, the V gene TRBV20-1; 14 bases match TRBD2. The CDR3 runs to 20 residues. With V trimmed by 3 bases and J by 7 bases, 20 bases remained unmatched. Per the germline V gene, CDR1 is DFQATT and CDR2 is SNEGSKA (reference sequence). DNA for the CDR3: TGCAGTGCTAGGTGGGAACCGGGACTAGCGGGAGACTGGAGCCAAAATGAGCAGTTCTTC. It specifies CSARWEPGLAGDWSQNEQFF.

This clonotype was seen repeatedly, ten times or more. The J gene is TRBJ1-4, the V gene TRBV5-1; TRBD1 agrees at 9 bases. Trimming cost V 4 bases and J 5 bases; bases outside gene matches: 6. The CDR3 spans 15 residues. Per the germline V gene, CDR1 is SGHRS and CDR2 is YFSETQ. CDR3: CASSATGQGNEKLFF. CDR3 DNA sequence: TGCGCCAGCAGCGCCACGGGACAGGGCAATGAAAAACTGTTTTTT.

The table lists this clonotype with many counts. This sequence joins TRBV7-9 and TRBJ2-5; D may be TRBD1 or TRBD2 (5 bases each). V was clipped by 4 bases and J by 5 bases, with 17 bases between them. This CDR3 region has 15 residues. CDR1 is SEHNR and CDR2 is FQNEAQ in the germline V gene (reference sequence). In nucleotides, the CDR3 is TGTGCCAGCAGCTATGGGGACGCCGGTTCGGAGACCCAGTACTTC. Residues: CASSYGDAGSETQYF.

This clonotype was seen ten or more times. This chain connects TRBV18 to TRBJ2-7, with D perhaps matching TRBD1 (5 bases). V lost 0 bases, J lost 5 bases, and 11 bases lay in between. CDR1 and CDR2 from the germline V gene are KGHSH and LQKENI. The CDR3 sequence is 14 residues long. CDR3 sequence: CASSPPQGGNEQYF. In nucleotides, the CDR3 is TGTGCCAGCTCACCACCGCAGGGTGGGAACGAGCAGTACTTC.

This clonotype was recorded many times. One end of the junction fails to match germline, which may point to a read error. The genes are TRBV7-7 and TRBJ2-4; weak D call: TRBD1 (6 bases). The CDR3 has 15 residues. The V gene's germline CDR1 is SSHAT and CDR2 FNYEAQ (reference sequence). In DNA, the CDR3 is TGTGCTAGCAGCCCAAAGGGGGTCGACAAAAACATTCAGTACTTC. Its protein is CASSPKGVDKNIQYF.

Ten or more counts support this clonotype. The chain recombines TRBV9 with TRBJ2-1; a possible D gene is TRBD1 (6 bases). Germline V gives CDR1 SGDLS, CDR2 YYNGEE. CDR3 length: 16 amino acids. Trimming left V 0 bases short and J 10 bases short, with 20 bases between. CDR3 DNA sequence: TGTGCCAGCAGCGTAGCCCCCGGGACATCGGTCGGGGAGCAGTTCTTC. It specifies CASSVAPGTSVGEQFF.